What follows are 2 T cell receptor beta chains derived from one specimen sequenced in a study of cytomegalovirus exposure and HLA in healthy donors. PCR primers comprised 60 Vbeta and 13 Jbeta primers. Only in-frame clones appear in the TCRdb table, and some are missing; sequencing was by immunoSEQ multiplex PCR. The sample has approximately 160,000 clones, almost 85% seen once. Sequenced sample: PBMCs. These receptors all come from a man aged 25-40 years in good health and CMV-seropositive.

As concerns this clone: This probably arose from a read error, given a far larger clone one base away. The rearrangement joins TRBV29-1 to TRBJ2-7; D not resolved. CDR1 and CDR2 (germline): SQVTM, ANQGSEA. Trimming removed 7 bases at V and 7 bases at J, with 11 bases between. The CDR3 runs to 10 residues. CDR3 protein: CSATHNEQYF. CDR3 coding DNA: TGCAGCGCGACACACAATGAGCAGTACTTC.

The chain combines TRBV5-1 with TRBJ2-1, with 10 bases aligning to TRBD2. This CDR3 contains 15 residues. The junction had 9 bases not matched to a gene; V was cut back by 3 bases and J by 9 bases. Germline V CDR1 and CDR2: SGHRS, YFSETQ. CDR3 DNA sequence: TGCGCCAGCAGCTCGACTAGCGGGTCTGAAGGTGAGCAGTTCTTC. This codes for CASSSTSGSEGEQFF. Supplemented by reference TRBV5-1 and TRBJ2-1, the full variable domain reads KAGVTQTPRYLIKTRGQQVTLSCSPISGHRSVSWYQQTPGQGLQFLFEYFSETQRNKGNFPGRFSGRQFSNSRSEMNVSTLELGDSALYLCASSSTSGSEGEQFFGPGTRLTVL.